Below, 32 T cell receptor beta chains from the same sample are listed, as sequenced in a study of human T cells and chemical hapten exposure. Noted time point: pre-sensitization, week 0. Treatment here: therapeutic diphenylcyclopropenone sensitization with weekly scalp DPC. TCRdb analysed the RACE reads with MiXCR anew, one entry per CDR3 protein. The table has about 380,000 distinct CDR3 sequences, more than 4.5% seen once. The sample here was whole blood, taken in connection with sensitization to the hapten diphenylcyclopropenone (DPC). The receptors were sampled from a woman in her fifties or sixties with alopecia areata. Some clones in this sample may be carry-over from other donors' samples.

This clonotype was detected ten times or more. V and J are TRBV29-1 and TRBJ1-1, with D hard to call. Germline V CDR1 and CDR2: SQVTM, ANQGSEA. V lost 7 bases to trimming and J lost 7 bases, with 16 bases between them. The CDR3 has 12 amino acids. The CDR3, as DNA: TGCAGCGAGGTGGTCGAGAGGGTTGAAGCTTTCTTT. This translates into CSEVVERVEAFF.

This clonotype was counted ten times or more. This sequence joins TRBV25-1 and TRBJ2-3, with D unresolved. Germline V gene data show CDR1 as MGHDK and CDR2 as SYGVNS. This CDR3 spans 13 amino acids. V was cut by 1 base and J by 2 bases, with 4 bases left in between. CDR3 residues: CASSESFTDTQYF. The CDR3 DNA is TGTGCCAGCAGTGAATCCTTCACAGATACGCAGTATTTT.

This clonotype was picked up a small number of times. CDR3 coding DNA: TGTGCCAGCAGCGGACAATTCTCCTACGAGCAGTACTTC. Translated: CASSGQFSYEQYF. The chain joins TRBV9 to TRBJ2-7; D gene uncertain. Trimming left V 3 bases short and J 0 bases short, with 7 bases between. This CDR3 is built from 13 residues. Germline V gives CDR1 SGDLS, CDR2 YYNGEE.

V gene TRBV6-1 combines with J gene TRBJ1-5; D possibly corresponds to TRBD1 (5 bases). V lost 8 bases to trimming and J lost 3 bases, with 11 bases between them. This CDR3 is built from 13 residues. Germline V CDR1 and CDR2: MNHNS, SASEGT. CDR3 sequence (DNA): TGTGCCAGCCTGCGGGGGATCAATCAGCCCCAGCATTTT. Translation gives CASLRGINQPQHF.

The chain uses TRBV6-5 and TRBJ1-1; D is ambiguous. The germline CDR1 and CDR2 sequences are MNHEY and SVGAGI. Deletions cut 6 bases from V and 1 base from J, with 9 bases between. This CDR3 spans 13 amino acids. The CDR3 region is CASSSQQNTEAFF. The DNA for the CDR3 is TGTGCCAGCAGCTCCCAACAGAACACTGAAGCTTTCTTT.

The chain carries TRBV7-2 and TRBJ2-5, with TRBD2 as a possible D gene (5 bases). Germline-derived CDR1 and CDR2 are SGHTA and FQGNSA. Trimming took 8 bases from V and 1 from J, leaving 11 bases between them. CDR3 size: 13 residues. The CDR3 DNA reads TGTGCCAGCTCGGGCCGGGGCCAAGAGACCCAGTACTTC. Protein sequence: CASSGRGQETQYF. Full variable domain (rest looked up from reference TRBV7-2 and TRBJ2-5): GAGVSQSPSNKVTEKGKDVELRCDPISGHTALYWYRQSLGQGLEFLIYFQGNSAPDKSGLPSDRFSAERTGGSVSTLTIQRTQQEDSAVYLCASSGRGQETQYFGPGTRLLVL.

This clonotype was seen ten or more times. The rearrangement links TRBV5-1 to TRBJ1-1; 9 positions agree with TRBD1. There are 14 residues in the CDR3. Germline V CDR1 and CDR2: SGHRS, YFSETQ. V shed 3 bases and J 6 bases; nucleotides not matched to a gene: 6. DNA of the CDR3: TGCGCCAGCAGCTCCTCACAGGGGGCCCCTGAAGCTTTCTTT. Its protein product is CASSSSQGAPEAFF.

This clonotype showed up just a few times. The CDR3 bases are TGCAGTGCTCTAAGGGACACCCTCTGGGAGCAGTACTTC. Its translation: CSALRDTLWEQYF. The chain links TRBV20-1 to TRBJ2-7, with D possibly matching TRBD1 (6 bases). The CDR3 sequence is 13 residues long. The V end lost 5 bases, the J end lost 7 bases, and 18 bases lay between the germline ends. Germline CDR1 and CDR2: DFQATT and SNEGSKA (reference sequence).

The DNA of the CDR3 is TGCAGTGCTCAACTCGCAGGGGACGAGCAGTACTTC. Its translation is CSAQLAGDEQYF. The genes are TRBV20-1 and TRBJ2-7, with a weak D call TRBD1 (6 bases). This CDR3 is built from 12 residues. Trimming stripped 5 bases from V and 5 bases from J, with 13 bases between. Germline CDR1 DFQATT, CDR2 SNEGSKA (reference sequence).

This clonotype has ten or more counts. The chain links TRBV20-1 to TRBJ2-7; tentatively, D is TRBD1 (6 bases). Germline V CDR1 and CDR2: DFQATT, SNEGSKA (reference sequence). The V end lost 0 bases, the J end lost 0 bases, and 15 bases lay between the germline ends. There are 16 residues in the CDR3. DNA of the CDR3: TGCAGTGCTAGAGAATGGGCAGGGGTAAGCTCCTACGAGCAGTACTTC. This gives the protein CSAREWAGVSSYEQYF.

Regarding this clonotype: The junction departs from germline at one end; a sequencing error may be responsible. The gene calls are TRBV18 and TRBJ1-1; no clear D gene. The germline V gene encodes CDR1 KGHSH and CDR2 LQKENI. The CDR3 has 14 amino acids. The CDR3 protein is CASPPWTSNTEAFF. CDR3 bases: TGTGCCAGCCCACCCTGGACGTCGAACACTGAAGCTTTCTTT.

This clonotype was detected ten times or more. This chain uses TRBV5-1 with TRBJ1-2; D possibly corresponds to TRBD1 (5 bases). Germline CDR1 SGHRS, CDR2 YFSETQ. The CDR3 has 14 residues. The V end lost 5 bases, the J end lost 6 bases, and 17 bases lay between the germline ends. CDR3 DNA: TGCGCCAGCAGTATGGCGGGACCCAGGCATGGCTACACCTTC. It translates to CASSMAGPRHGYTF.

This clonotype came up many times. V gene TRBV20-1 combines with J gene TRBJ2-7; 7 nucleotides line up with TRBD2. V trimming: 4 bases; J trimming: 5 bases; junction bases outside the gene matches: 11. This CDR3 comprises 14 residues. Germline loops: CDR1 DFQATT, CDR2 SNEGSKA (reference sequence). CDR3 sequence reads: CSATGRGLVHEQYF. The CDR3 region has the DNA TGCAGTGCTACCGGTCGTGGACTAGTTCACGAGCAGTACTTC.

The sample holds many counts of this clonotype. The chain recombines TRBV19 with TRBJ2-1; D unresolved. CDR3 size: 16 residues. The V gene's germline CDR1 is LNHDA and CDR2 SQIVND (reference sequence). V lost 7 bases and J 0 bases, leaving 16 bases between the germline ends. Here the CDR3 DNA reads TGTGCCAGTACCAATATCCCCGACCTCTCCTACAATGAGCAGTTCTTC. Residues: CASTNIPDLSYNEQFF.

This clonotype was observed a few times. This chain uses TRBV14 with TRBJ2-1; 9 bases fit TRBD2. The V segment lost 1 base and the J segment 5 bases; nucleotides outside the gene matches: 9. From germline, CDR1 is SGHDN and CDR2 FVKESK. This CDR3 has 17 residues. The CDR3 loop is CASSQVGGRVFNNEQFF. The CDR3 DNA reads TGTGCCAGCAGCCAAGTTGGCGGGAGGGTGTTTAACAATGAGCAGTTCTTC.

The DNA of the CDR3 is TGTGCCAGCAGTCCACCGGGACTAGCGGGGGAGCTGGTGTTCTACAATGAGCAGTTCTTC. This encodes CASSPPGLAGELVFYNEQFF. This sequence joins TRBV6-2 or TRBV6-3 and TRBJ2-1; the match to TRBD2 covers 14 bases. Germline V lookup: CDR1 MNHEY, CDR2 SVGEGT. Trimming cost V 5 bases and J 3 bases; bases outside gene matches: 15. This CDR3 is 20 amino acids long.

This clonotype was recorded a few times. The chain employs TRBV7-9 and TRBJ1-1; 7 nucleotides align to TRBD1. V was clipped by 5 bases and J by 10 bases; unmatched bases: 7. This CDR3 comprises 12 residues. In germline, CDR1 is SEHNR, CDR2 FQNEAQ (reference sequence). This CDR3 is CASSLGQAGAFF. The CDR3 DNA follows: TGTGCCAGCAGCCTCGGACAGGCTGGAGCTTTCTTT. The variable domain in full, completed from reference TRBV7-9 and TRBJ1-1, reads DTGVSQNPRHKITKRGQNVTFRCDPISEHNRLYWYRQTLGQGPEFLTYFQNEAQLEKSRLLSDRFSAERPKGSFSTLEIQRTEQGDSAMYLCASSLGQAGAFFGQGTRLTVV.

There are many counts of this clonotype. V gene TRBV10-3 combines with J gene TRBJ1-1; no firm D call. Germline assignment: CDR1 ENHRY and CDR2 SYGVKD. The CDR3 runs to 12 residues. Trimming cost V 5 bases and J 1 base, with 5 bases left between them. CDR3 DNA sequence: TGTGCCATCAGTCGAGCGAACACTGAAGCTTTCTTT. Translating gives CAISRANTEAFF.

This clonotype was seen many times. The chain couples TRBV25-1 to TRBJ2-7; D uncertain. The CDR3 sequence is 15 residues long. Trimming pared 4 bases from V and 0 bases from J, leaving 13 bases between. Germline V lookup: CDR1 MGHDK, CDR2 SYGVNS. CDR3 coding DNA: TGTGCCAGCAGTGGTCAGGTCACCAGCTCCTACGAGCAGTACTTC. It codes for CASSGQVTSSYEQYF.

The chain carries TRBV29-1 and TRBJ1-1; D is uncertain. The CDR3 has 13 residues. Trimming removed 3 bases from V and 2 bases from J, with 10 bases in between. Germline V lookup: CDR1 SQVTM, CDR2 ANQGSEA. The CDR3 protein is CSVERMGNTEAFF. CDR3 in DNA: TGCAGCGTTGAGCGGATGGGAAACACTGAAGCTTTCTTT. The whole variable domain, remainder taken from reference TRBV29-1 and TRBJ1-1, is SAVISQKPSRDICQRGTSLTIQCQVDSQVTMMFWYRQQPGQSLTLIATANQGSEATYESGFVIDKFPISRPNLTFSTLTVSNMSPEDSSIYLCSVERMGNTEAFFGQGTRLTVV.

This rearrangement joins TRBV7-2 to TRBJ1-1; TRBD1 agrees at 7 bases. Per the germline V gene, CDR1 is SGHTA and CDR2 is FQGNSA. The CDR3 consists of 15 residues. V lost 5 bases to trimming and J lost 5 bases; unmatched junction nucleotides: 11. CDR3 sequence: CASSTIGGGRTEAFF. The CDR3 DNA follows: TGTGCCAGCAGCACAATAGGGGGCGGAAGGACTGAAGCTTTCTTT.

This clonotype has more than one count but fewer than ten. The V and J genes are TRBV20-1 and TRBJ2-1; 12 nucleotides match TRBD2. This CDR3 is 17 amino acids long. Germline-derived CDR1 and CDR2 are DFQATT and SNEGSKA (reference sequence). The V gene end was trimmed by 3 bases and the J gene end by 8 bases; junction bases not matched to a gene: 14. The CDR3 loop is CSASLWGRLAGDDEQFF. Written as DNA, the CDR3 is TGCAGTGCTAGCCTGTGGGGGAGACTAGCGGGAGACGATGAGCAGTTCTTC.

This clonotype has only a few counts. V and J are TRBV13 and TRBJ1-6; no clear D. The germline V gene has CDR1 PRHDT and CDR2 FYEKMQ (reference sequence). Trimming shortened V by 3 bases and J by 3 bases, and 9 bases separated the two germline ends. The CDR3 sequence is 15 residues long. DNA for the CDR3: TGTGCCAGCAGCTTCCGGGAGGGCTATAATTCACCCCTCCACTTT. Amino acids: CASSFREGYNSPLHF.

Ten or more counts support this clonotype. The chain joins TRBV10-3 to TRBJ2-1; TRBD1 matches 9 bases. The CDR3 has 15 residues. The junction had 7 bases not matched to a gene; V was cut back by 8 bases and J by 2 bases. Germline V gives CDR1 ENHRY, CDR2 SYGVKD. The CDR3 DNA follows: TGTGCCATCTTCGCCGGGACAGGGACCTACAATGAGCAGTTCTTC. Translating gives CAIFAGTGTYNEQFF.

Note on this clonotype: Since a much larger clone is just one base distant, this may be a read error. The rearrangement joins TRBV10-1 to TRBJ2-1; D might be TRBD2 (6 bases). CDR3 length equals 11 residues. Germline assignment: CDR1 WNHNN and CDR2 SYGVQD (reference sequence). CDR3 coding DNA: TGCGCCAGCAGGACCGGGACTGAGCAGATCTTC. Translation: CASRTGTEQIF.

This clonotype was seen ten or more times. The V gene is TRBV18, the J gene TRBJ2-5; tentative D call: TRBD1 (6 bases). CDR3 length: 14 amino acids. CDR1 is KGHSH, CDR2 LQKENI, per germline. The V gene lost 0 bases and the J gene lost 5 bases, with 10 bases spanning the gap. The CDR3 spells CASSPPSRGETQYF. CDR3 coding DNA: TGTGCCAGCTCACCACCTAGCAGGGGCGAGACCCAGTACTTC.

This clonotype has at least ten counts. CDR3 loop: CSVEGIVSEAFF. Written as DNA, the CDR3 is TGCAGCGTTGAGGGGATTGTCTCTGAAGCTTTCTTT. The V call is TRBV29-1, the J call TRBJ1-1; no firm D call. Trimming stripped 3 bases from V and 6 bases from J, with 11 bases between. Germline V CDR1 and CDR2: SQVTM, ANQGSEA. The length of the CDR3 is 12 residues.

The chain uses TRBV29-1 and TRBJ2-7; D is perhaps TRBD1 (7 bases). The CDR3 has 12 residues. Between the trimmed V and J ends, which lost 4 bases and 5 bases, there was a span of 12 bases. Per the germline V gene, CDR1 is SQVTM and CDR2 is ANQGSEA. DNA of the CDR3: TGCAGCGTTGGACAGGGAGGCGACGAGCAGTACTTC. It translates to CSVGQGGDEQYF.

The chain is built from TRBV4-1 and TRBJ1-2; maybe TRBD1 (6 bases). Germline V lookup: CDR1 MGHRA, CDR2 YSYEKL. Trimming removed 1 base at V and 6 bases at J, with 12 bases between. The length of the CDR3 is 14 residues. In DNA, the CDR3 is TGCGCCAGCAGCCAAGTACGGGGGCGCGATGGCTACACCTTC. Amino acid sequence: CASSQVRGRDGYTF.

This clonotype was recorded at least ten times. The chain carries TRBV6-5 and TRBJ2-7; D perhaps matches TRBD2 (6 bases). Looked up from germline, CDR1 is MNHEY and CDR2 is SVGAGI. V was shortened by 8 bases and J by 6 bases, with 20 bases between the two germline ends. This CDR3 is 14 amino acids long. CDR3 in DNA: TGTGCCAGCCGGACCGGAGGGGAAGGAGTCGAGCAGTACTTC. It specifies CASRTGGEGVEQYF.

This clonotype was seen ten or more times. CDR3 sequence (DNA): TGTGCCACCAGTCTTGCGGGTGGCCCCAGCACAGATACGCAGTATTTT. This gives the protein CATSLAGGPSTDTQYF. The chain employs TRBV24-1 and TRBJ2-3, with D perhaps TRBD2 (5 bases). The CDR3 is 16 residues long. Germline CDR1 reads KGHDR; CDR2 reads SFDVKD. Trimming cost V 6 bases and J 0 bases, with 15 bases left between them.

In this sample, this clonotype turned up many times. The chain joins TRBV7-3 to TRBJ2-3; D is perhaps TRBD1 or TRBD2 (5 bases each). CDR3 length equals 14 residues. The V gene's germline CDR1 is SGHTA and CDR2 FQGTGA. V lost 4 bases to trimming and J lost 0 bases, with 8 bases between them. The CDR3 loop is CASSSGSSTDTQYF. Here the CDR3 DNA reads TGTGCCAGCAGCTCAGGGAGTAGCACAGATACGCAGTATTTT.